This T cell receptor (beta chain) emerged from a study of cytomegalovirus exposure and HLA in healthy donors. This PCR relied on a set of 60 Vbeta primers and 13 Jbeta primers. The table came from immunoSEQ multiplex PCR; TCRdb's copy has only in-frame clones and leaves some out. The repertoire includes about 200,000 clones, roughly 80% of them detected once, and approximately 1.5% sits in the top ten. CDR1 is MDHEN, CDR2 SYDVKM, per germline. The CDR3 length is 15 residues. The germline V and J ends were trimmed by 3 bases and 11 bases, with 20 bases remaining between them. Sequenced sample: PBMCs. V and J are TRBV28 and TRBJ1-5; a possible D gene is TRBD1 (5 bases). The clonotype was recovered from a girl aged 5-17 years in good health and CMV-seronegative. The CDR3 reads CASSFISGTPPTQHF. The CDR3 coding sequence is TGTGCCAGCAGTTTTATTTCGGGGACTCCCCCTACCCAGCATTTT. Full variable domain (missing parts from reference TRBV28 and TRBJ1-5): DVKVTQSSRYLVKRTGEKVFLECVQDMDHENMFWYRQDPGLGLRLIYFSYDVKMKEKGDIPEGYSVSREKKERFSLILESASTNQTSMYLCASSFISGTPPTQHFGDGTRLSIL.